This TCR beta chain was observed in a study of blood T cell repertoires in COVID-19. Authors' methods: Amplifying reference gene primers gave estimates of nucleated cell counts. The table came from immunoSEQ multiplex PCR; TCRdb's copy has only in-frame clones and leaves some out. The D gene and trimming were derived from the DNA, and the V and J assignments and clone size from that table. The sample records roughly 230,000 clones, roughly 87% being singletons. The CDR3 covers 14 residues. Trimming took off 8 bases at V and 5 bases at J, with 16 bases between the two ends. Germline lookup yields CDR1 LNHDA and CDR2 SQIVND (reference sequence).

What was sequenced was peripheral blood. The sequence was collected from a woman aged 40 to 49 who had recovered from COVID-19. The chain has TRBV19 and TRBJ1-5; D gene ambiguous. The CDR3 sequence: CASWLAWTDQPQHF. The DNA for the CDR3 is TGTGCCAGTTGGCTGGCCTGGACTGATCAGCCCCAGCATTTT.